The clone carrying this T cell receptor beta chain was detected once. Participant age was roughly 18 to 89 years, and participants resided in approximately 24 US areas. Cohort assignment relied on participant-reported clinical history. Cohort 3 donors were reported recovered after two negative PCRs, clearance, or symptom resolution. This sample was taken from a study of blood T cell repertoires in COVID-19. For the study at large: Donors in the United States, Italy and Spain gave samples during acute or convalescent COVID-19.

V trimming: 5 bases; J trimming: 1 base; junction bases outside the gene matches: 5. Germline V gene lookup returns CDR1 SGHVS and CDR2 FNYEAQ. The CDR3 spans 15 residues. TCRdb keeps only in-frame clones here, not all; method: immunoSEQ multiplex PCR. The sample lists about 140,000 clones, roughly 85% occurring once. This receptor was obtained from a woman aged 50 to 60 who had recovered from COVID-19. Sequencing used PBMCs or T cells enriched from blood (not recorded which). The chain recombines TRBV7-6 with TRBJ2-1; 7 nucleotides line up with TRBD2. CDR3 in DNA: TGTGCCAGCAGCCGATCTAGCGGTTCCTACAATGAGCAGTTCTTC. This encodes CASSRSSGSYNEQFF.